This T cell receptor beta chain was identified during a study of a mutant IDH1 vaccine in newly diagnosed glioma. Study background: Patients were pretreated with radiotherapy, temozolomide, or both, mostly both. Week 35 brought visit V12, which was followed by visit V13 at week 47.

The repertoire was sequenced with immunoSEQ multiplex PCR; TCRdb's copy has only in-frame clones and lacks some. In the table there are about 54,000 clones, roughly 80% of which are singletons. The V end lost 3 bases, the J end lost 1 base, and 14 bases lay between the germline ends. The CDR3 runs to 16 residues. Germline lookup yields CDR1 LGHNA and CDR2 YSLEER. Time point in this sample: week 35, safety follow-up. In the vaccine, a single dose held 300 ug of the mutant IDH1 20-mer peptide, along with topical imiquimod. Scheduled for weeks 1, 3, 5, 7, 11, 15, 19 and 23, eight vaccinations were given to patients. The donor cohort comprised cases of new WHO grade 3 or 4 IDH1-mutant, ATRX-lost astrocytoma. On this clone itself: Its antigen is unknown.

The chain recombines TRBV4-3 with TRBJ2-3; a possible D gene is TRBD2 (6 bases). The receptor comes from a woman under 30 with glioma. The sequenced sample was PBMCs, obtained from a glioma patient whose treatment included an IDH1 peptide vaccine. This chain's CDR3 is CASSHGPGLGTDTQYF. Written as DNA, the CDR3 is TGCGCCAGCAGCCATGGACCGGGACTGGGCACAGATACGCAGTATTTT.